This TCR beta chain is from a study of cytomegalovirus exposure and HLA in healthy donors. Across the whole study: About 85 million unique TCRs from HLA-typed donors were held in an early release of data. Study observations and caveats: Per a later analysis, roughly 17,000 TCR beta sequences showed association with HLA alleles at 0.05 false discovery rate. Reports showed the classifier diagnosing cytomegalovirus status with high specificity and sensitivity. With further analysis later on, most CMV-associated TCR beta chains appeared HLA-restricted.

On this clone itself: The target antigen is unknown.

V lost 5 bases and J lost 12, with 17 bases in between. Germline CDR1 and CDR2: LNHDA and SQIVND (reference sequence). The CDR3 contains 13 residues. Primers included in the PCR were 60 Vbeta and 13 Jbeta primers. Data came from immunoSEQ multiplex PCR; TCRdb stores just in-frame clones and leaves some out. The sample carries some 110,000 clones, 60% to 85% recorded once. V gene TRBV19 combines with J gene TRBJ2-4; D may be TRBD2 (5 bases). The sequenced material came from PBMCs. This clonotype was obtained from a man aged 50 to 60 in good health and CMV-seropositive. CDR3 amino acids: CASSYGNQHPQYF. In nucleotides, the CDR3 is TGTGCCAGTAGTTACGGGAACCAGCACCCTCAGTACTTC.